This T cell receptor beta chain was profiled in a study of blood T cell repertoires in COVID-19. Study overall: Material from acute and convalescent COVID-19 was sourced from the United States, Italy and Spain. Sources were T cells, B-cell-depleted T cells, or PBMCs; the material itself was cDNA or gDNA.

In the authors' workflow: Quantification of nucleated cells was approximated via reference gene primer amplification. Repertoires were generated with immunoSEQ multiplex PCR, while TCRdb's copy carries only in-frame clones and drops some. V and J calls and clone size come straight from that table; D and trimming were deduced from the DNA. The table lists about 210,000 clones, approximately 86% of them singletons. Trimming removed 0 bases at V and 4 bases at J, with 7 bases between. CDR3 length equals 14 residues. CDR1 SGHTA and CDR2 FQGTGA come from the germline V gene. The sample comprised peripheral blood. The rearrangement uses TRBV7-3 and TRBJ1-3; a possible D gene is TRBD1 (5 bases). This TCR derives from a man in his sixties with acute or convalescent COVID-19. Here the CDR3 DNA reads TGTGCCAGCAGCTTAACAGGGGCCGGAAACACCATATATTTT. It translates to CASSLTGAGNTIYF. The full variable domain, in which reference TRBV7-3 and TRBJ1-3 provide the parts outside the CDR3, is GAGVSQTPSNKVTEKGKYVELRCDPISGHTALYWYRQSLGQGPEFLIYFQGTGAADDSGLPNDRFFAVRPEGSVSTLKIQRTERGDSAVYLCASSLTGAGNTIYFGEGSWLTVV.